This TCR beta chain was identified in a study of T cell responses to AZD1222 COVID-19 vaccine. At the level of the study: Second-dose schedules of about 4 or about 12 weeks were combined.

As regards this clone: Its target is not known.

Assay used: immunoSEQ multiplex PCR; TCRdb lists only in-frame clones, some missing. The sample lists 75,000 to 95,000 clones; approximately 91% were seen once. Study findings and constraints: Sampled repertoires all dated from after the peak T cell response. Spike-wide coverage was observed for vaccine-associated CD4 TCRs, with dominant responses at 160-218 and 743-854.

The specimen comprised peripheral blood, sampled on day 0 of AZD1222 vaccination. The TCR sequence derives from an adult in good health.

In DNA form, the CDR3 reads TGTGCCAGCAGCTTAGGACAGGGTGGTGGCACCATATATTTT. It translates to CASSLGQGGGTIYF. This chain links TRBV7-9 with TRBJ1-3; 7 nucleotides agree with TRBD1. The germline V gene has CDR1 SEHNR and CDR2 FQNEAQ (reference sequence). The ends lost 1 base at V and 9 bases at J; junction bases unmatched: 6. CDR3 length: 14 amino acids.